This T cell receptor (beta chain) was observed in a study of cytomegalovirus exposure and HLA in healthy donors. Amplification used 60 Vbeta primers and 13 Jbeta primers. The table came from immunoSEQ multiplex PCR; TCRdb's copy has only in-frame clones and leaves some out. Counted here are over 250,000 clones, around 66% occurring once; the ten biggest clones make up approximately 2.1%. With 9 bases clipped from V and 0 bases from J, the junction kept 3 bases outside the gene matches. There are 15 residues in the CDR3. Germline lookup yields CDR1 SNHLY and CDR2 FYNNEI. Study conclusions and caveats: In vitro assays verified that a few CMV-associated chains recognized CMV antigens specifically. As was reported, the classifier diagnosed cytomegalovirus status with high specificity and sensitivity. Listed as cytomegalovirus-associated were 170 or so TCR beta chains.

With respect to this clone: Antigen: not known.

The chain links TRBV2 to TRBJ2-2, with TRBD2 matching 11 bases. This receptor was obtained from a female donor in good health and CMV-seronegative. Sequencing was carried out using PBMCs. The CDR3 spells CASVSGRANTGELFF. Written as DNA, the CDR3 is TGTGCCAGTGTTAGCGGGAGGGCGAACACCGGGGAGCTGTTTTTT. Filled out from reference TRBV2 and TRBJ2-2, the complete variable domain reads EPEVTQTPSHQVTQMGQEVILRCVPISNHLYFYWYRQILGQKVEFLVSFYNNEISEKSEIFDDQFSVERPDGSNFTLKIRSTKLEDSAMYFCASVSGRANTGELFFGEGSRLTVL.